This TCR beta chain was retrieved from a study of CD4 T cells in relation to SARS-CoV-2 and coronaviruses. In the study overall: ViraFEST: approximately 10-day antigen culture of PBMCs, then TCR beta CDR3 sequencing. The negative reference was HIV-1 Nef peptide pool or peptide-free culture. The HLA restriction of the shared crossreactive spike epitopes was mapped.

Before the COVID-19 pandemic, during about 2010-2019, CD4+ T cells were taken from unexposed donors. The cells were cultured for 10 days before CD4+ T cells were isolated. The length of the CDR3 is 13 residues. CDR1 is LNHDA, CDR2 SQIVND, per germline (reference sequence). V lost 3 bases, J lost 2 bases, and 7 bases lay in between. As concerns this clone: Its antigen is not known.

Here immunoSEQ multiplex PCR was the method, and the copy in TCRdb shows in-frame clones only, minus some. The repertoire holds about 26,000 clones, with approximately 70% as singletons. Sequenced: CD4+ T cells from PBMCs, cultured in vitro. The rearrangement links TRBV19 to TRBJ1-1; D gene ambiguous. The TCR comes from a human donor in good health. The CDR3 spells CASSIEPNTEAFF. The CDR3 DNA is TGTGCCAGTAGTATTGAACCTAACACTGAAGCTTTCTTT.